One T cell receptor (beta chain) is described in this entry. The antigen is undetermined. These data originate in a study of T cell responses to AZD1222 COVID-19 vaccine. Whole-study results and caveats: Spike-specific TCR depth and breadth grew after two AZD1222 doses.

The CDR3 has 12 residues. The germline V and J ends were trimmed by 2 bases and 7 bases, with 8 bases remaining between them. The germline V gene has CDR1 MNHNS and CDR2 SASEGT. TCRdb's copy holds only in-frame clones and misses some; the assay was immunoSEQ multiplex PCR. The table shows over 100,000 clones, with around 81% occurring only once. The chain has TRBV6-1 and TRBJ1-2; D is uncertain. Material: peripheral blood, obtained on day 0 of AZD1222 vaccination. The TCR sequence derives from an adult in good health. CDR3 loop: CASSEREFGYTF. The CDR3 DNA follows: TGTGCCAGCAGTGAAAGGGAGTTTGGCTACACCTTC.